What follows are 23 T cell receptor beta chains derived from one specimen sequenced in a study of T cell repertoires in cytomegalovirus infection. Their antigens are not known. Each CDR3 protein is one row after TCRdb ran MiXCR on the reads. This sample has about 570,000 distinct CDR3 sequences, with about 40% found just once. This material consisted of cultured PBMCs, taken from culture after CMV antigen stimulation. These receptors were collected from a human donor in good health (CMV status not recorded). Some clones in this sample may be carry-over from other donors' samples.

This clonotype was picked up one time. The chain employs TRBV2 and TRBJ1-6; D possibly corresponds to TRBD1 (6 bases). Germline CDR1 reads SNHLY; CDR2 reads FYNNEI. The CDR3 covers 18 residues. Trimming left V 6 bases short and J 0 bases short, with 18 bases between. The CDR3 spells CASRTPRDTSSYNSPLHF. The DNA for the CDR3 is TGTGCCAGCAGGACCCCCCGGGACACGAGCTCCTATAATTCACCCCTCCACTTT.

The sample holds many counts of this clonotype. The chain is built from TRBV12-3 or TRBV12-4 and TRBJ2-7; D possibly uses TRBD1 or TRBD2 (5 bases each). The CDR3 covers 14 residues. V was clipped by 5 bases and J by 0 bases, with 11 bases between them. The CDR3, as DNA: TGTGCCAGCAGTGTGTGGGGGAGCTCCTACGAGCAGTACTTC. Its translation is CASSVWGSSYEQYF.

This clonotype was counted a single time. The J gene is TRBJ1-1, the V gene TRBV12-3 or TRBV12-4, with 11 nucleotides matching TRBD1. The CDR3 is made up of 13 amino acids. J was trimmed by 7 bases and V by 7 bases; bases with no gene match: 5. The CDR3 is CASTRTGGDEAFF. In DNA form, the CDR3 reads TGTGCCAGCACCCGGACAGGGGGCGATGAAGCTTTCTTT.

In this sample, this clonotype turned up a few times. The J gene is TRBJ1-4, the V gene TRBV7-2, with TRBD1 as a possible D gene (5 bases). The CDR3 has 18 residues. Per the germline V gene, CDR1 is SGHTA and CDR2 is FQGNSA. Trimming cost V 2 bases and J 8 bases, with 24 bases left between them. The CDR3 coding sequence is TGTGCCAGCAGCTTATCCCCTCGGGTTTGGGACGGCGTGGAAAAACTGTTTTTT. As protein: CASSLSPRVWDGVEKLFF.

The chain is built from TRBV6-1 and TRBJ1-1; a possible D gene is TRBD1 (5 bases). CDR3 size: 16 residues. CDR1 and CDR2 from the germline V gene are MNHNS and SASEGT. V lost 6 bases and J lost 4, with 21 bases in between. The CDR3 here is CASSPMRWGIGTEAFF. DNA for the CDR3: TGTGCCAGCAGCCCCATGAGATGGGGCATCGGCACTGAAGCTTTCTTT.

This clonotype was detected ten times or more. The chain links TRBV7-2 to TRBJ2-4, with 7 bases that match TRBD2. After removal of 5 bases from V and 7 bases from J, the junction contained 11 bases not matched to a gene. This CDR3 is built from 15 residues. CDR1 is SGHTA, CDR2 FQGNSA, per germline. CDR3 sequence reads: CASSLERAGRNIQYF. The DNA for the CDR3 is TGTGCCAGCAGCCTAGAAAGGGCCGGGAGGAACATTCAGTACTTC.

The J gene is TRBJ2-6, the V gene TRBV20-1; D is unresolved. The V end lost 6 bases, the J end lost 2 bases, and 8 bases lay between the germline ends. Per germline, CDR1 DFQATT and CDR2 SNEGSKA (reference sequence). The CDR3 is 13 residues long. CDR3 in DNA: TGCAGTGCCCCGGTCACTGGGGCCAACGTCCTGACTTTC. It translates to CSAPVTGANVLTF.

The chain recombines TRBV6-5 with TRBJ2-7; D is unresolved. The CDR3 extends over 12 amino acids. From germline, CDR1 is MNHEY and CDR2 SVGAGI. Between the trimmed V and J ends, which lost 10 bases and 2 bases, there was a span of 12 bases. In nucleotides, the CDR3 is TGTGCCACCGCGAAAGGGACCTACGAGCAGTACTTC. It translates to CATAKGTYEQYF.

The chain links TRBV20-1 to TRBJ1-2; weak D call: TRBD1 (6 bases). Trimming stripped 3 bases from V and 7 bases from J, with 15 bases between. The CDR3 has 13 residues. Looked up from germline, CDR1 is DFQATT and CDR2 is SNEGSKA (reference sequence). This chain's CDR3 is CSARLAQGSGYTF. Written as DNA, the CDR3 is TGCAGTGCTAGGCTTGCACAGGGAAGTGGCTACACCTTC.

The chain employs TRBV29-1 and TRBJ2-1; 10 bases align to TRBD1. Germline trimming cut 3 bases from V and 6 bases from J; bases unmatched to any gene: 8. Germline V CDR1 and CDR2: SQVTM, ANQGSEA. The CDR3 consists of 15 residues. The DNA for the CDR3 is TGCAGCGTTGAGGGGGGACAGGGGTCCCTCAATGAGCAGTTCTTC. It encodes CSVEGGQGSLNEQFF.

The rearrangement joins TRBV12-3 or TRBV12-4 to TRBJ2-5; D is undetermined. This CDR3 contains 13 residues. Trimming pared 8 bases from V and 2 bases from J, leaving 12 bases between. CDR3 sequence: CASGRNLQETQYF. The CDR3 DNA follows: TGTGCCAGCGGACGGAACTTACAAGAGACCCAGTACTTC.

For the CDR3, the DNA is TGTGCCAGCGGCTCCTGGGACAGGGCTGTTGGAGCTTTCTTT. Protein: CASGSWDRAVGAFF. V and J are TRBV6-2 or TRBV6-3 and TRBJ1-1, with TRBD1 matching over 9 bases. The CDR3 has 14 residues. CDR1 is MNHEY, CDR2 SVGEGT, per germline. J lost 10 bases, V lost 8 bases, and 14 bases had no gene match.

This rearrangement joins TRBV7-2 to TRBJ1-3; 7 nucleotides match TRBD1. The length of the CDR3 is 15 residues. V lost 7 bases, J lost 0 bases, and 6 bases stayed unmatched. Germline V gene lookup returns CDR1 SGHTA and CDR2 FQGNSA. The CDR3: CASTRQGFSGNTIYF. CDR3 DNA sequence: TGTGCCAGCACCCGACAGGGATTCTCTGGAAACACCATATATTTT. Full variable domain (missing parts from reference TRBV7-2 and TRBJ1-3): GAGVSQSPSNKVTEKGKDVELRCDPISGHTALYWYRQSLGQGLEFLIYFQGNSAPDKSGLPSDRFSAERTGGSVSTLTIQRTQQEDSAVYLCASTRQGFSGNTIYFGEGSWLTVV.

The chain has TRBV7-2 and TRBJ2-3; TRBD2 agrees at 10 bases. This CDR3 has 12 residues. Looked up from germline, CDR1 is SGHTA and CDR2 is FQGNSA. V gave up 5 bases and J gave up 10 bases; unmatched junction bases: 3. CDR3 amino acids: CASSPGTSAQYF. Written as DNA, the CDR3 is TGTGCCAGCAGCCCTGGGACTAGCGCGCAGTATTTT.

This chain joins TRBV19 and TRBJ1-3; no definite D call. Trimming pared 7 bases from V and 0 bases from J, leaving 13 bases between. The CDR3 runs 15 residues. Germline CDR1 reads LNHDA; CDR2 reads SQIVND (reference sequence). The CDR3 is CASKTTPDSGNTIYF. CDR3 coding DNA: TGTGCCAGTAAGACGACACCAGACTCTGGAAACACCATATATTTT.

Note on this clonotype: One end of the junction does not line up with germline, which may come from a read error. J is TRBJ2-7 and V is TRBV4-1, with TRBD2 matching over 8 bases. The CDR3 has 16 residues. Germline V gives CDR1 MGHRA, CDR2 YSYEKL. CDR3 protein: CASSQDIAGWTYEQYF. The CDR3 DNA reads TGTGCCAGCAGCCAGGACATAGCGGGGTGGACCTACGAGCAGTACTTC.

J is TRBJ1-1 and V is TRBV4-3; 7 bases agree with TRBD1. Per the germline V gene, CDR1 is LGHNA and CDR2 is YSLEER. V trimming: 1 base; J trimming: 7 bases; junction bases outside the gene matches: 6. CDR3 length equals 14 residues. CDR3: CASSQGQGKGEAFF. CDR3 coding DNA: TGCGCCAGCAGCCAAGGACAGGGAAAAGGTGAAGCTTTCTTT.

In its sample, this clonotype was seen many times. The chain couples TRBV7-2 to TRBJ1-2; no clear D. The germline V gene encodes CDR1 SGHTA and CDR2 FQGNSA. Between the trimmed V and J ends, which lost 4 bases and 9 bases, there was a span of 15 bases. CDR3 length: 13 residues. CDR3 amino acids: CASSYTRGESYTF. The CDR3 DNA reads TGTGCCAGCAGCTACACTAGAGGCGAGAGCTACACCTTC.

The CDR3 reads CASRNRGRSPQHF. DNA of the CDR3: TGTGCCAGTAGGAACAGGGGCCGGTCGCCCCAGCATTTT. V is TRBV19 and J is TRBJ1-5; 7 bases are shared with TRBD1. The J segment lost 9 bases and the V segment lost 6 bases, leaving 8 bases of the junction unmatched. CDR1 LNHDA and CDR2 SQIVND come from the germline V gene (reference sequence). The CDR3 has 13 residues.

This clonotype has just a few counts. The chain employs TRBV7-2 and TRBJ1-6, with TRBD1 matching 7 bases. With V trimmed by 1 base and J by 9 bases, 3 bases remained unmatched. Germline V gene lookup returns CDR1 SGHTA and CDR2 FQGNSA. The CDR3 runs 14 residues. CDR3 region: CASSLGQGVSPLHF. CDR3 in DNA: TGTGCCAGCAGCTTAGGTCAGGGGGTTTCACCCCTCCACTTT.

Only one count was recorded for this clonotype. The chain recombines TRBV11-2 with TRBJ1-4; D is perhaps TRBD1 (6 bases). The germline V gene has CDR1 SGHAT and CDR2 FQNNGV. This CDR3 has 14 residues. V was shortened by 4 bases and J by 5 bases, with 11 bases between the two germline ends. The chain's CDR3 is CASSSKTGNEKLFF. In DNA form, the CDR3 reads TGTGCCAGCAGCTCGAAGACAGGAAATGAAAAACTGTTTTTT.

This chain joins TRBV7-8 and TRBJ2-5; D is unclear. Trimming removed 5 bases from V and 2 bases from J, with 3 bases in between. Germline values: CDR1 SGHVS, CDR2 FQNEAQ. The CDR3 has 11 residues. The CDR3 sequence is CASSEQETQYF. For the CDR3, the DNA is TGTGCCAGCAGCGAACAAGAGACCCAGTACTTC.

This clonotype was detected a few times. CDR3 in amino acids: CASSPRTSYSYEQYF. In DNA form, the CDR3 reads TGTGCCAGCAGCCCTCGGACTAGCTACTCCTACGAGCAGTACTTC. The genes are TRBV11-2 and TRBJ2-7, with 8 nucleotides matching TRBD2. V lost 5 bases and J lost 0; bases outside the gene matches: 6. This CDR3 has 15 amino acids. Germline values: CDR1 SGHAT, CDR2 FQNNGV.